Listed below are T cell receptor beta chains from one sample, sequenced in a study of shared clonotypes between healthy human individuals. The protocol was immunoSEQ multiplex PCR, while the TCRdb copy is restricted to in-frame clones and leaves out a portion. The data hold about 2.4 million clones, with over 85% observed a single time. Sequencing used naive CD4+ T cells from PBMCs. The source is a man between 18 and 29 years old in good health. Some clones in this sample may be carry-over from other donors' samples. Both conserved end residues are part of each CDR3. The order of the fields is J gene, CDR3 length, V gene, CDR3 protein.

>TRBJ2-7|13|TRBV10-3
CAITPDGAYEQYF
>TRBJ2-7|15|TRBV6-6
CASALLAGVSYEQYF
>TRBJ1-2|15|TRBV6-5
CASSYSWGTDYGYTF
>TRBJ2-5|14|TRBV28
CASSLSGASETQYF
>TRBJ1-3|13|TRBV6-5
CASSWGSGNTIYF
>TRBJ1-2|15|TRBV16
CASSIRRDTAYGYTF
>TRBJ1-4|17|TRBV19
CASSILSGFATNEKLFF
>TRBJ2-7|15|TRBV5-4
CASSLAGGAAYEQYF
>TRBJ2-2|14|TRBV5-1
CASSLGTNTGELFF
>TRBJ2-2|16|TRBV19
CASSFGTGTNTGELFF
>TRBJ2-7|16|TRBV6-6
CASSYSISGPSHEQYF
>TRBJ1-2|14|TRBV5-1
CASSQDRGNYGYTF
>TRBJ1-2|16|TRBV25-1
CASSDAGGGSSYGYTF
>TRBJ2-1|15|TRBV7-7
CASSLLISSYNEQFF
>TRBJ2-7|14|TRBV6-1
CASSESRAGYEQYF
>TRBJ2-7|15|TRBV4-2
CASSAWTTPDVEQYF
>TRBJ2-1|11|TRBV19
CASNNYNEQFF
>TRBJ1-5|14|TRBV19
CASWGQYSNQPQHF
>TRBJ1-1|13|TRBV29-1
CSVAGQGTIEAFF
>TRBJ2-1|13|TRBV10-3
CAISTTGANEQFF
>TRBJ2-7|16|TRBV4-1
CASSQGLKGGTYEQYF
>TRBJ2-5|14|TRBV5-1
CASSLYGVQETQYF
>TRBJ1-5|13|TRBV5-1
CASSPTMGQPQHF
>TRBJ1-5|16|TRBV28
CASSPRDRGSGQPQHF
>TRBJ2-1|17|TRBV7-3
CASSSMRTSGGYNEQFF
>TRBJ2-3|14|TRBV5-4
CASSLAGITDTQYF
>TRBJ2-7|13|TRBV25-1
CASSVAGTYEQYF
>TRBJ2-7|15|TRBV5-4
CASSLPGTSSYEQYF
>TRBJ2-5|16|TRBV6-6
CASSNGWDRGQETQYF
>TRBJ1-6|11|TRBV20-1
CSARGGSPLHF
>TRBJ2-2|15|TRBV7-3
CASSLRQGDTGELFF
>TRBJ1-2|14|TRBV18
CASSPGRGNYGYTF
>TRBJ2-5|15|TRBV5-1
CASSTAGTTQETQYF
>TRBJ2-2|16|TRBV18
CASSPMLAEAVGELFF
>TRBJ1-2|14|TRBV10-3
CAISGPRGERGYTF
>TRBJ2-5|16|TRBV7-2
CASSRHAGTVEETQYF
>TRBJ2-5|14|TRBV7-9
CASSLGPNQETQYF
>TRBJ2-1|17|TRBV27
CASSLRTRQSSYNEQFF
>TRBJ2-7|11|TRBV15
CATSNSYEQYF
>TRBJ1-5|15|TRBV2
CASSFQGASNQPQHF
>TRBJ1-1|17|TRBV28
CASSFPDRGDMNTEAFF
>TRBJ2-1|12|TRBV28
CASSLDFGLQFF
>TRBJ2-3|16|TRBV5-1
CASSLALAGSTDTQYF